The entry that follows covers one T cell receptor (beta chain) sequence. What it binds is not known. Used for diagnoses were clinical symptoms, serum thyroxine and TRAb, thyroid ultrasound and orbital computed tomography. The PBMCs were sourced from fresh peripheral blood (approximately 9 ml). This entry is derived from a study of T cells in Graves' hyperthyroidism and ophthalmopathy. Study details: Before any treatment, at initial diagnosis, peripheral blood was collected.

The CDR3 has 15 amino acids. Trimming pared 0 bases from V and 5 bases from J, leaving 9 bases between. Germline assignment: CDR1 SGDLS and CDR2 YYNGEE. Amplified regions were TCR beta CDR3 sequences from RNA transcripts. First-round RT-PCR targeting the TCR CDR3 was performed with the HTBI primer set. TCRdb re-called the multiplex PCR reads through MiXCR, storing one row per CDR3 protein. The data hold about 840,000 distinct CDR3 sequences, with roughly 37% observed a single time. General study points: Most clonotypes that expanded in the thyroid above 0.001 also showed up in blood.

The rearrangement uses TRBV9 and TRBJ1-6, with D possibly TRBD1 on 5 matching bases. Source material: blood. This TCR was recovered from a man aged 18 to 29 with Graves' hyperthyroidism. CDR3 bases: TGTGCCAGCAGCGTAGATCCAGGGAATAATTCACCCCTCCACTTT. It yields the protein CASSVDPGNNSPLHF.